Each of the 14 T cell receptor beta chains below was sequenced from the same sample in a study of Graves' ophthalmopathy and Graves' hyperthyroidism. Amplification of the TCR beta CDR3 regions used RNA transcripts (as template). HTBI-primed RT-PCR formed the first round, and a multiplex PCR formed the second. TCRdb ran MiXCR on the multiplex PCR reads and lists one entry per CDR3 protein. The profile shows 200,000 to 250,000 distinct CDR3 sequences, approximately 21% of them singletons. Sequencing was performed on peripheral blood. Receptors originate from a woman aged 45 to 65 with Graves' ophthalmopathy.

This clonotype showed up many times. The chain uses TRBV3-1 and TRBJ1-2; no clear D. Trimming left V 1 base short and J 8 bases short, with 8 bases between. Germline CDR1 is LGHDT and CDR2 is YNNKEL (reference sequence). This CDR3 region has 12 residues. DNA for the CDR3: TGTGCCAGCAGCCAAGGCATCGGAGGCTACACCTTC. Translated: CASSQGIGGYTF.

CDR3: CASSLVVGTGGVNTEAFF. In DNA, the CDR3 is TGTGCCAGCAGCTTAGTGGTCGGGACAGGAGGAGTGAACACTGAAGCTTTCTTT. The V call is TRBV11-2, the J call TRBJ1-1; 8 bases align to TRBD1. J was trimmed by 0 bases and V by 1 base; bases with no gene match: 10. This CDR3 contains 18 residues. Germline CDR1 reads SGHAT; CDR2 reads FQNNGV.

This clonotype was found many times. The DNA for the CDR3 is TGTGCCATCGGGAACGACCCTAACTATGGCTACACCTTC. Its translation: CAIGNDPNYGYTF. V is TRBV10-3 and J is TRBJ1-2; D not resolved. With 8 bases removed from V and 0 bases from J, the gap between germline ends came to 10 bases. The CDR3 contains 13 residues. Germline loops: CDR1 ENHRY, CDR2 SYGVKD.

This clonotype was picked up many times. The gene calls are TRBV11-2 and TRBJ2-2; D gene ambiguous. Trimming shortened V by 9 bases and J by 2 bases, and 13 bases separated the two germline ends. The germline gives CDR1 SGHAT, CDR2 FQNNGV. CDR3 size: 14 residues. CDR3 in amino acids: CASAVEQNTGELFF. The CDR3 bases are TGTGCCAGTGCAGTAGAACAAAACACCGGGGAGCTGTTTTTT.

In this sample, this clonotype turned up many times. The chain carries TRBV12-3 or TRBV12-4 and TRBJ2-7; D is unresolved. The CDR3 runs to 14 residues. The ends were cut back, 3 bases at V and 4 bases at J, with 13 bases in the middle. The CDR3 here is CASSFGSFGYEQYF. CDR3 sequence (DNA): TGTGCCAGCAGTTTTGGGTCCTTCGGGTACGAGCAGTACTTC.

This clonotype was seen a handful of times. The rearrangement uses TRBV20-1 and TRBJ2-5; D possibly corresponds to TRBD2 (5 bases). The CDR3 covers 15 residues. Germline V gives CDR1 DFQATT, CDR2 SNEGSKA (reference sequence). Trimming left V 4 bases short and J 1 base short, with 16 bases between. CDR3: CSANTADRGQETQYF. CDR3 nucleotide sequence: TGCAGTGCTAACACAGCGGACCGGGGCCAAGAGACCCAGTACTTC.

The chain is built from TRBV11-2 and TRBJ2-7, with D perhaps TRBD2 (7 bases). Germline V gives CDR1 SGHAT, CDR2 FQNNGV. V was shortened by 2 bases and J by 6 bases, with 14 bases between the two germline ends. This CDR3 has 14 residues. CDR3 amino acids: CASSLLGGPSEQYF. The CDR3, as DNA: TGTGCCAGCAGCTTATTGGGGGGGCCGTCCGAGCAGTACTTC.

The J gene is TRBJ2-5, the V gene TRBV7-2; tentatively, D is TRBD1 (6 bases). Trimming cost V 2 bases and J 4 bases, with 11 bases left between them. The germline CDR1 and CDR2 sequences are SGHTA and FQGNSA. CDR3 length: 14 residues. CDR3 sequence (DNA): TGTGCCAGCAGCTTACGGACAGAAGGAGAGACCCAGTACTTC. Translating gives CASSLRTEGETQYF.

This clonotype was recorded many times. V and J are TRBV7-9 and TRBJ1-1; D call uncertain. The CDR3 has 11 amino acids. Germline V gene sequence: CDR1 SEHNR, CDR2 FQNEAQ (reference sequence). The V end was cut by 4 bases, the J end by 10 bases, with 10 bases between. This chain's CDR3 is CASSSGRVAFF. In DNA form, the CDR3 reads TGTGCCAGCAGCTCGGGTAGGGTAGCTTTCTTT.

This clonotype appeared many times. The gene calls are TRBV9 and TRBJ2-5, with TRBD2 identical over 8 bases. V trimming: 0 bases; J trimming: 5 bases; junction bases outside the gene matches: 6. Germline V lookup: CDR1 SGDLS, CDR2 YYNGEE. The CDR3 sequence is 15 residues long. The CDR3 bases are TGTGCCAGCAGCGTAGCGGGACTAGGCCCGGAGACCCAGTACTTC. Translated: CASSVAGLGPETQYF.

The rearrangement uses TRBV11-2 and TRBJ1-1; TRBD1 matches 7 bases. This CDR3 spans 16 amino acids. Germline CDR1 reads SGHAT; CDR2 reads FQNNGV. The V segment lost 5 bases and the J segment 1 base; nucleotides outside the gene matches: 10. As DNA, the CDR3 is TGTGCCAGCAGCCATTACCCAGGGGGTGGGAACACTGAAGCTTTCTTT. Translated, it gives CASSHYPGGGNTEAFF.

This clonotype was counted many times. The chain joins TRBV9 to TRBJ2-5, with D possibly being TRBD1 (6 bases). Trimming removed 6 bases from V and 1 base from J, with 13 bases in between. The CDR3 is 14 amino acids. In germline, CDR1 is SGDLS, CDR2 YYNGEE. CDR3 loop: CASNRQGTQETQYF. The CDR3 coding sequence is TGTGCCAGCAATCGGCAGGGGACCCAAGAGACCCAGTACTTC. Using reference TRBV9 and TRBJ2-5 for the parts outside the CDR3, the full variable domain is DSGVTQTPKHLITATGQRVTLRCSPRSGDLSVYWYQQSLDQGLQFLIQYYNGEERAKGNILERFSAQQFPDLHSELNLSSLELGDSALYFCASNRQGTQETQYFGPGTRLLVL.

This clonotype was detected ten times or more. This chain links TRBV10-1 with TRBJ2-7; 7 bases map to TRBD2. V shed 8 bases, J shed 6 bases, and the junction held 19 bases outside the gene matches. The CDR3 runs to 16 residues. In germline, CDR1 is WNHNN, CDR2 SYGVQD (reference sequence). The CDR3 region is CASPQGEGHSRPEQYF. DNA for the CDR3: TGCGCCAGCCCTCAAGGGGAGGGCCATTCACGGCCCGAGCAGTACTTC.

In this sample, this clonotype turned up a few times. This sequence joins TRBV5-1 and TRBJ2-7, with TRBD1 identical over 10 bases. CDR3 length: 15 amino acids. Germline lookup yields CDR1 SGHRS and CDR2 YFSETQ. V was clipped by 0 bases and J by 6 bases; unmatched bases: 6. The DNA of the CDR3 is TGCGCCAGCAGCTTGGAAGGGACAGGGGTGGGCGAGCAGTACTTC. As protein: CASSLEGTGVGEQYF.